This T cell receptor (beta chain) was observed in a study of T-cell reconstitution after alpha-beta-depleted transplantation in children (dated by TCRdb to the mid-2010s). Notes on the research overall: The study quantitatively tracked T-cell immune reconstitution after TCRalphabeta/CD19-depleted allogeneic hematopoietic cell transplantation in children using TCR repertoire profiling. Here is what the overall study found, with its caveats: Apparently early alphabetaT-cell count recovery about two months after transplant reportedly relied on only several hundred rapidly expanded clones derived from non-depleted graft cells. In some patients, the high TCRbeta diversity seen at day 60 was put down to recipient T cells and intrathymic progenitors that had survived conditioning. Over subsequent months, a decline in hyperexpanded clone frequencies was noted, and after one year, T-cell counts and TCRbeta diversity were mostly ascribed to newly produced T cells.

This clonotype was detected ten times or more. Its antigen is currently not known. No base quality information exists; no much larger clone differs at one position. In the paper's terms, the treatment or condition label means: allogeneic hematopoietic cell transplantation with graft depleted of TCRalphabeta T cells and CD19 B cells. Transplant recipients were children who received TCRalphabeta/CD19-depleted allogeneic hematopoietic cell grafts. CDR1 and CDR2 are read off the germline V gene (reference sequence) as DFQATT and SNEGSKA. Counted from cysteine to phenylalanine, this CDR3 has 12 amino acids. Of the read, only the CDR3 DNA is kept; its 36 bases are in frame from base 1. Libraries came from PCR. Sequencing was carried out with an Illumina HiSeq 2500. TCR library preparation used molecular barcoding, with unique molecular identifiers applied to normalize quantification of the TCRbeta repertoire. In TCRdb, the public reads were trimmed at Q25 with fastp and aligned with MiXCR, with productive beta chains retained. Every entry covers one CDR3 protein and lists the most common genes and DNA from its rows. Here the sample has 150,000 to 200,000 distinct CDR3 sequences; roughly 11% occur a single time. Of the sample, less than 15% is held by the ten largest clones.

The sequencing used PBMCs, collected before TCRalphabeta/CD19-depleted stem cell transplant. This chain is built from TRBV20-1 and TRBJ2-3; confidence is insufficient to name the D gene. The receptor comes from a boy between 2 and 15 years old with acute myeloid leukemia, due to receive a stem cell transplant. Here is the DNA: TGCAGCGCCCCACTTAGCACAGATACGCAGTATTTT. Its product reads: CSAPLSTDTQYF.